These T cell receptor beta chains were read from a single sample in a study of T cells in Graves' hyperthyroidism and ophthalmopathy. TCRdb analysed the multiplex PCR reads with MiXCR anew, one entry per CDR3 protein. The table has approximately 330,000 distinct CDR3 sequences, around a sixth seen once. Sequencing input: blood. These receptors were taken from a woman in her forties or fifties with Graves' hyperthyroidism. Each CDR3 is given with its conserved first and last residue. D genes are given only for firm matches. Clone size is given for some rows only: seen once, a few or many times, or a class if the clone is expanded.

d_call clone_size j_call v_call cdr3_nt cdr3_aa
. . TRBJ2-7 TRBV12-3/TRBV12-4 TGTGCCAGCAGTCGCACCCCCAGGGAGACCTACGAGCAGTACTTC CASSRTPRETYEQYF
TRBD2 . TRBJ2-1 TRBV30 TGTGCCTGGGAACCTAGCGGGGACTACAATGAGCAGTTCTTC CAWEPSGDYNEQFF
. few TRBJ2-7 TRBV29-1 TGCAGCGTTGAAGTTATTGAGGGAAACGAGCAGTACTTC CSVEVIEGNEQYF
. few TRBJ2-1 TRBV28 TGTGCCAGCAGTTCCTGGATGGCGGGCGCGAGCTCCTACAATGAGCAGTTCTTC CASSSWMAGASSYNEQFF
. . TRBJ2-2 TRBV6-4 TGTGCCAGCAGTGTCAACAGGGTCGCGGCTGACGGGGAGCTGTTTTTT CASSVNRVAADGELFF
TRBD1 . TRBJ2-1 TRBV4-1 TGCGCCAGCAGCCAAGAACAGGGGCGAGGCTACGAGCAGTTCTTC CASSQEQGRGYEQFF
TRBD1 many TRBJ1-5 TRBV12-3/TRBV12-4 TGTGCCAGCAGTTACAACAGGGGTTCGAGCAATCAGCCCCAGCATTTT CASSYNRGSSNQPQHF
. . TRBJ1-6 TRBV30 TGTGCCTGGAGCATAGGCGTTCCGTATTCACCCCTCCACTTT CAWSIGVPYSPLHF
TRBD1 . TRBJ1-6 TRBV4-2 TGTGCCAGCAGCCAAGAGCATGGACAGGGGACGACCCTCCACTTT CASSQEHGQGTTLHF
. few TRBJ2-2 TRBV18 TGTGCCAGCTCACGGGGTGGTGACACCGGGGAGCTGTTTTTT CASSRGGDTGELFF
. . TRBJ2-2 TRBV20-1 TGCAGTGCGCAGGGAACCGGGGAGCTGTTTTTT CSAQGTGELFF
. . TRBJ1-4 TRBV4-2 TGTGCCAGCAGCCTCCTCAGTTCTGATGAAAAACTGTTTTTT CASSLLSSDEKLFF
TRBD1 many TRBJ2-5 TRBV2 TGTGCCAGCAGAGTCCGACAGGGGGCGAGAGAGACCCAGTACTTC CASRVRQGARETQYF
. few TRBJ2-7 TRBV3-1 TGTGCCAGCAGCCAAGATCTTACGGGCTCCTACGAGCAGTACTTC CASSQDLTGSYEQYF
TRBD2 many TRBJ2-1 TRBV28 TGTGCCAGCAGTTTTCAGGGGCCCGATAGCGGGAGTTTTATGAATGAGCAGTTCTTC CASSFQGPDSGSFMNEQFF
TRBD1 . TRBJ2-5 TRBV11-2 TGTGCCAGCAGCTTTTACAGGGGGCGGAGAGAGACCCAGTACTTC CASSFYRGRRETQYF
. many TRBJ2-1 TRBV20-1 TGCAGTGCTAGTGTACCGAGCTCCTACAATGAGCAGTTCTTC CSASVPSSYNEQFF
TRBD2 few TRBJ2-3 TRBV7-9 TGTGCCAGCAGCTTAGCCAGCCTAGCGGGAAGCACAGATACGCAGTATTTT CASSLASLAGSTDTQYF
TRBD2 many TRBJ2-1 TRBV12-3/TRBV12-4 TGTGCCAGCACGGAGGGGACTAGCGGGGTAATCGGGCAGTTCTTC CASTEGTSGVIGQFF
TRBD1 few TRBJ1-2 TRBV10-3 TGTGCCATCAGTGTGATGACAGGGAACTATGGCTACACCTTC CAISVMTGNYGYTF
. few TRBJ1-2 TRBV20-1 TGCAGTGCTAGTACAGGGACAACTAACTATGGCTACACCTTC CSASTGTTNYGYTF
TRBD2 . TRBJ2-2 TRBV5-5 TGTGCCAGCAGCAGGGGACTAGCGGGAGACACCGGGGAGCTGTTTTTT CASSRGLAGDTGELFF
TRBD2 . TRBJ2-5 TRBV5-4 TGTGCCAGCAGCCGGTCAGAGCGGGGGGTCAACCAAGAGACCCAGTACTTC CASSRSERGVNQETQYF
. many TRBJ1-1 TRBV5-6 TGTGCCAGCAGCTACTGGACGGTGAACACTGAAGCTTTCTTT CASSYWTVNTEAFF
TRBD2 many TRBJ2-7 TRBV3-1 TGTGCCAGCAGCCAGCAACTAGCGGGGTCCTACGAGCAGTACTTC CASSQQLAGSYEQYF
TRBD1 many TRBJ1-5 TRBV28 TGTGCCAGCAGTTCACGACAGGGGGCTCTCAATCAGCCCCAGCATTTT CASSSRQGALNQPQHF
. many TRBJ2-1 TRBV11-2 TGTGCCAGCAGCTGGAAGGGGGGGTTCTATGAGCAGTTCTTC CASSWKGGFYEQFF
. many TRBJ1-1 TRBV4-1 TGCGCCAGCAGACGAGGAGGCACTGAAGCTTTCTTT CASRRGGTEAFF
. many TRBJ1-1 TRBV11-3 TGTGCCAGCAGCTTAGCAGGGGTCACTGAAGCTTTCTTT CASSLAGVTEAFF
. . TRBJ1-6 TRBV5-1 TGCGCCAGCAGCCAGGGAGGGTTGGAGAGTTCACCCCTCCACTTT CASSQGGLESSPLHF
. . TRBJ2-1 TRBV15 TGTGCCACCAGCAGTCGAAGTGCGGGAAATGAGCAGTTCTTC CATSSRSAGNEQFF
. . TRBJ2-6 TRBV20-1 TGCAGTGCTGAATTAGGGGCCAACGTCCTGACTTTC CSAELGANVLTF
. many TRBJ1-4 TRBV28 TGTGCCAGCAACCCAACCGGGGGCGGCAATGAAAAACTGTTTTTT CASNPTGGGNEKLFF
. . TRBJ1-2 TRBV11-2 TGTGCCAGCAGCTTAGATCGGGATAGGGACGGGGGTGGCTACACCTTC CASSLDRDRDGGGYTF
TRBD1 many TRBJ2-1 TRBV28 TGTGCCAGCAATCCGGGACAGGGCTACAATGAGCAGTTCTTC CASNPGQGYNEQFF
. few TRBJ1-1 TRBV6-1 TGTGCCAGCAGGCCAAGAGGGGGGTCTAGTGAAGCTTTCTTT CASRPRGGSSEAFF
TRBD1 many TRBJ1-1 TRBV20-1 TGCAGTGTCGCCGGGACAGATAACACTGAAGCTTTCTTT CSVAGTDNTEAFF
. . TRBJ1-2 TRBV12-3/TRBV12-4 TGTGCCAGCAGTCTCTTCCGGGGTCCGGGCCGGGGTGGCTACACCTTC CASSLFRGPGRGGYTF
TRBD1 many TRBJ1-5 TRBV11-3 TGTGCCAGCAGCGCGGGACAGGATTTCGAGCCCCAGCATTTT CASSAGQDFEPQHF
TRBD1 . TRBJ1-5 TRBV20-1 TGCAGTGCTACTGGACAGGGTGATCAGCCCCAGCATTTT CSATGQGDQPQHF
TRBD1 few TRBJ1-2 TRBV2 TGTGCCAGCAGTGAAAGTGCAGGGGGCTATGGCTACACCTTC CASSESAGGYGYTF
TRBD2 few TRBJ2-7 TRBV20-1 TGCAGTGCTCCAGCGGGAGGGCCTAGCGAGCAGTACTTC CSAPAGGPSEQYF
. . TRBJ2-5 TRBV5-1 TGCGCCAGCAGCTTGGCCGGACTCAAAGAGACCCAGTACTTC CASSLAGLKETQYF
TRBD1 few TRBJ2-2 TRBV6-1 TGTGCCATTAGGACAGGTCCGAACACCGGGGAGCTGTTTTTT CAIRTGPNTGELFF
. many TRBJ1-2 TRBV2 TGTGCCGGAAGCCCGGCCTTCTATGGCTACACCTTC CAGSPAFYGYTF
. few TRBJ2-6 TRBV2 TGTGCCAGCAGGAAGGGGAGCTCTGGGGCCAACGTCCTGACTTTC CASRKGSSGANVLTF
TRBD1 many TRBJ2-5 TRBV11-2 TGTGCCAGCAGCATAGGGACAGGGAGAGAGACCCAGTACTTC CASSIGTGRETQYF
. many TRBJ1-2 TRBV3-1 TGTGCCAGCAGCCAAGGAGTGGGAGGGGATGGCTACACCTTC CASSQGVGGDGYTF
TRBD2 many TRBJ2-5 TRBV27 TGTGCCAGCAGTTCAGGACTAGCGGGGGATGAGACCCAGTACTTC CASSSGLAGDETQYF
. . TRBJ2-3 TRBV7-8 TGTGCCAGCAGCTTAGCAGCTTTCCACGGAGATACGCAGTATTTT CASSLAAFHGDTQYF
. few TRBJ1-2 TRBV11-2 TGTGCCAGCAGCTTAGTGTCGGGCGGCTACACCTTC CASSLVSGGYTF